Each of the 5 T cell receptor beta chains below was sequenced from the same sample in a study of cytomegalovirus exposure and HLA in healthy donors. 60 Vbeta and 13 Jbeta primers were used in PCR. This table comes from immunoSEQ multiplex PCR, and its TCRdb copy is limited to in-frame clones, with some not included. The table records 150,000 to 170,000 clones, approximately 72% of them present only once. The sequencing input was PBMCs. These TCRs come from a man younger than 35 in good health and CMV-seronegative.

CDR3 sequence reads: CAYRVLADEKLFF. The CDR3, as DNA: TGTGCCTACAGGGTTCTGGCGGACGAAAAACTGTTTTTT. The J gene is TRBJ1-4, the V gene TRBV6-7; tentatively, D is TRBD1 (6 bases). TRBV6-7 is an open reading frame whose function is uncertain. V shed 11 bases and J shed 8 bases, with 18 bases lying between them. The CDR3 spans 13 residues.

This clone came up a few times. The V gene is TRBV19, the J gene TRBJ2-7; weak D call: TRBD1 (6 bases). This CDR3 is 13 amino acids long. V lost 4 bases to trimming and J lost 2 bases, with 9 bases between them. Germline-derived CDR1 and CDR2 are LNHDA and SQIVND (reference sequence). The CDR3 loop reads CASSTGTPYEQYF. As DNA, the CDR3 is TGTGCCAGTAGTACCGGGACACCCTACGAGCAGTACTTC. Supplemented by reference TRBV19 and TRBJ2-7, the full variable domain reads DGGITQSPKYLFRKEGQNVTLSCEQNLNHDAMYWYRQDPGQGLRLIYYSQIVNDFQKGDIAEGYSVSREKKESFPLTVTSAQKNPTAFYLCASSTGTPYEQYFGPGTRLTVT.

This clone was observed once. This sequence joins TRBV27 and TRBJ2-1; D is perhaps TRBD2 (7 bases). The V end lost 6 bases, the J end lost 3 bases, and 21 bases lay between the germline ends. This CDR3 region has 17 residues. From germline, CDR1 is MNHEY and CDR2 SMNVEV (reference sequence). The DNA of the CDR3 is TGTGCCAGCAGCCCCGGTAGGGGGACTACCTACTACAATGAGCAGTTCTTC. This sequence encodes CASSPGRGTTYYNEQFF.

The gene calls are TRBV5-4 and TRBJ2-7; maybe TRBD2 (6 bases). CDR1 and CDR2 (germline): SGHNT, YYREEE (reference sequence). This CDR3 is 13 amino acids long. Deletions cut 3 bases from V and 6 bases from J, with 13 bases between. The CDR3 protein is CASSWAGGAEQYF. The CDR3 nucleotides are TGTGCCAGCAGCTGGGCAGGCGGGGCCGAGCAGTACTTC. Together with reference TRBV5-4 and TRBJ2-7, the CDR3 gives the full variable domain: ETGVTQSPTHLIKTRGQQVTLRCSSQSGHNTVSWYQQALGQGPQFIFQYYREEENGRGNFPPRFSGLQFPNYSSELNVNALELDDSALYLCASSWAGGAEQYFGPGTRLTVT.

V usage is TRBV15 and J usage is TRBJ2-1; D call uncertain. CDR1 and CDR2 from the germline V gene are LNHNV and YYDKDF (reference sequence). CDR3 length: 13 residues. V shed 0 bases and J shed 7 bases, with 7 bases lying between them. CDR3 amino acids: CATSRDRLNEQFF. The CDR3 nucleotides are TGTGCCACCAGCAGAGACAGGTTGAATGAGCAGTTCTTC.